A selection of T cell receptor beta chains follows, all from one sample in a study of cytomegalovirus exposure and HLA in healthy donors. Profiled with immunoSEQ multiplex PCR; TCRdb holds only in-frame clones, not every one. This table has roughly 150,000 clones, nearly 80% appearing once. Sequenced input: PBMCs. Source of these receptors: a male donor in good health and CMV-seronegative. The conserved cysteine and the conserved F or W are not part of the CDR3 here. The order of the fields is V gene, clone size, J gene, CDR3 protein. Part of the rows lack a size; the others show once, few, many or a class for expanded clones.

v_gene: TRBV5-1
abundance: .
j_gene: TRBJ2-7
CDR3aa: ASSLVVGGTYEQY

v_gene: TRBV14
abundance: .
j_gene: TRBJ1-2
CDR3aa: ASSQDHFRGNYGYT

v_gene: TRBV30
abundance: .
j_gene: .
CDR3aa: AWTRLAGTYEQY

v_gene: TRBV5-1
abundance: .
j_gene: TRBJ2-7
CDR3aa: ASSFSLLAGDYEQY

v_gene: TRBV7-9
abundance: .
j_gene: TRBJ2-1
CDR3aa: ASSSGTVTF

v_gene: TRBV12-5
abundance: .
j_gene: TRBJ1-2
CDR3aa: ASGSGQGLFGYT

v_gene: TRBV27
abundance: .
j_gene: TRBJ2-6
CDR3aa: ASSLRTGGSGANVLT

v_gene: TRBV7-2
abundance: .
j_gene: .
CDR3aa: ASSLQGQGVYEQY

v_gene: TRBV29-1
abundance: .
j_gene: TRBJ2-7
CDR3aa: SVTLLSSYEQY

v_gene: TRBV19
abundance: .
j_gene: TRBJ1-1
CDR3aa: ASSIDRGAGATNTEAF

v_gene: TRBV5-1
abundance: few
j_gene: TRBJ2-7
CDR3aa: ASSWGQGGSEQY

v_gene: TRBV6-5
abundance: .
j_gene: TRBJ2-7
CDR3aa: ASSYSGQGAEQY

v_gene: TRBV5-1
abundance: .
j_gene: TRBJ1-2
CDR3aa: ASSPTPQGIANYGYT

v_gene: TRBV28
abundance: .
j_gene: TRBJ1-5
CDR3aa: ASSLRQGLRGQPQH

v_gene: TRBV4-2
abundance: .
j_gene: TRBJ1-2
CDR3aa: ASSQGRSGANYGYT

v_gene: TRBV19
abundance: .
j_gene: TRBJ1-1
CDR3aa: ASSALIERGSTEAF

v_gene: TRBV7-2
abundance: .
j_gene: TRBJ2-7
CDR3aa: ASSLGWTGVYEQY

v_gene: TRBV2
abundance: few
j_gene: TRBJ1-1
CDR3aa: ASSAELNTEAF

v_gene: TRBV5-5
abundance: .
j_gene: TRBJ1-1
CDR3aa: ASSWGRNTEAF

v_gene: TRBV7-9
abundance: .
j_gene: TRBJ1-6
CDR3aa: ASSFNGASGEPLH

v_gene: TRBV5-6
abundance: .
j_gene: TRBJ2-7
CDR3aa: ASSLGIPGQGRVHEQY

v_gene: TRBV4-3
abundance: .
j_gene: TRBJ2-7
CDR3aa: ASSLDTNTYEQY